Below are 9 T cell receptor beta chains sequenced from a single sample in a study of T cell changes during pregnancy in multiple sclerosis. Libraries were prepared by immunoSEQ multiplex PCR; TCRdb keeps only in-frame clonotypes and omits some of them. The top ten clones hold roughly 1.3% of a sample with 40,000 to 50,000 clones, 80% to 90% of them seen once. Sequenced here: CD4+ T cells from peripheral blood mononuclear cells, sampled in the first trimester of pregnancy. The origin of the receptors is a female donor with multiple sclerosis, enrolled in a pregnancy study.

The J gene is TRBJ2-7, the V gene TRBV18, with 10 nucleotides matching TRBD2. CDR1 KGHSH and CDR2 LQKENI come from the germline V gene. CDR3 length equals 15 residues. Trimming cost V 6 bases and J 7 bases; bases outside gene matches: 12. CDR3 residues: CASSPTGTSAPEQYF. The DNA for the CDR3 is TGTGCCAGCTCGCCGACCGGGACTAGCGCCCCGGAGCAGTACTTC. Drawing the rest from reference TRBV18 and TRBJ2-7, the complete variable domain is NAGVMQNPRHLVRRRGQEARLRCSPMKGHSHVYWYRQLPEEGLKFMVYLQKENIIDESGMPKERFSAEFPKEGPSILRIQQVVRGDSAAYFCASSPTGTSAPEQYFGPGTRLTVT.

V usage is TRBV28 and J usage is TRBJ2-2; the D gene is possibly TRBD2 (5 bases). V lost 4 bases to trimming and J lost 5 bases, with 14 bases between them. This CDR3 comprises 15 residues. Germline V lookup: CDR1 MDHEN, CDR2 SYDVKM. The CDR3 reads CASSSLMEETGELFF. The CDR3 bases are TGTGCCAGCAGTTCCTTGATGGAGGAGACCGGGGAGCTGTTTTTT.

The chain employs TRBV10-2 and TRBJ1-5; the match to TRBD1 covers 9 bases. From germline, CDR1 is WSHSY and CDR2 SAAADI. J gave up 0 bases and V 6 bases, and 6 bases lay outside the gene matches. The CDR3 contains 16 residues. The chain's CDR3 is CASRRTGATSNQPQHF. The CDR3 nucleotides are TGCGCCAGCAGGAGGACAGGGGCGACTAGCAATCAGCCCCAGCATTTT.

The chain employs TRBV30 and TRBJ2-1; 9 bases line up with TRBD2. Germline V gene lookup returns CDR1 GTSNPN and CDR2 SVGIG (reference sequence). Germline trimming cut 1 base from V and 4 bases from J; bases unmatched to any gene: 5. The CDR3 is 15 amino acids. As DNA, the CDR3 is TGTGCCTGGAGTGGCCTAGCGGGGATTTACAATGAGCAGTTCTTC. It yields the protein CAWSGLAGIYNEQFF.

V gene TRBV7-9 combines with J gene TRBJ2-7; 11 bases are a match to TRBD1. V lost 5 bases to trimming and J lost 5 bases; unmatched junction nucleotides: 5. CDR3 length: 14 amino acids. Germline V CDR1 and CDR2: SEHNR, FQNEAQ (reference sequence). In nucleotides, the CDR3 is TGTGCCAGCAGCCCTGGACAGGGGGCCGACGAGCAGTACTTC. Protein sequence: CASSPGQGADEQYF.

The chain's CDR3 is CASSWAGPDETQYF. The CDR3 DNA sequence: TGCGCCAGCAGCTGGGCAGGGCCGGACGAGACCCAGTACTTC. The V gene is TRBV5-1, the J gene TRBJ2-5, with D perhaps TRBD1 (5 bases). Germline values: CDR1 SGHRS, CDR2 YFSETQ. V lost 3 bases to trimming and J lost 5 bases, with 14 bases between them. The length of the CDR3 is 14 residues. The complete variable domain, with remaining parts taken from reference TRBV5-1 and TRBJ2-5, reads KAGVTQTPRYLIKTRGQQVTLSCSPISGHRSVSWYQQTPGQGLQFLFEYFSETQRNKGNFPGRFSGRQFSNSRSEMNVSTLELGDSALYLCASSWAGPDETQYFGPGTRLLVL.

CDR3 nucleotides: TGTGCCAGCAGCCCCCAGTCCTACGAGCAGTACTTC. Its translation is CASSPQSYEQYF. The V gene is TRBV7-3, the J gene TRBJ2-7; D is unresolved. The CDR3 is 12 amino acids. Trimming took 5 bases from V and 1 from J, leaving 6 bases between them. Germline V CDR1 and CDR2: SGHTA, FQGTGA.

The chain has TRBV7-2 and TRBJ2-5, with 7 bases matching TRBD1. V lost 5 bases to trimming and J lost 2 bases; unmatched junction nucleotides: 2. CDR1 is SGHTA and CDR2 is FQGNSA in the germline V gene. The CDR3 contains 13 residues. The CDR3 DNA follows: TGTGCCAGCAGCCGGGACAGACAAGAGACCCAGTACTTC. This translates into CASSRDRQETQYF. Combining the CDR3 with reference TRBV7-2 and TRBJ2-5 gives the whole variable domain GAGVSQSPSNKVTEKGKDVELRCDPISGHTALYWYRQSLGQGLEFLIYFQGNSAPDKSGLPSDRFSAERTGGSVSTLTIQRTQQEDSAVYLCASSRDRQETQYFGPGTRLLVL.

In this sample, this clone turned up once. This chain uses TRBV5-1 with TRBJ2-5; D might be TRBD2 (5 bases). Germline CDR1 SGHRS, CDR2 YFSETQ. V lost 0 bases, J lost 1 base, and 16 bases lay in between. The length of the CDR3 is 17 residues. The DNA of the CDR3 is TGCGCCAGCAGCTTGGCCGTTGTTGGGGAGACCCAAGAGACCCAGTACTTC. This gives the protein CASSLAVVGETQETQYF.